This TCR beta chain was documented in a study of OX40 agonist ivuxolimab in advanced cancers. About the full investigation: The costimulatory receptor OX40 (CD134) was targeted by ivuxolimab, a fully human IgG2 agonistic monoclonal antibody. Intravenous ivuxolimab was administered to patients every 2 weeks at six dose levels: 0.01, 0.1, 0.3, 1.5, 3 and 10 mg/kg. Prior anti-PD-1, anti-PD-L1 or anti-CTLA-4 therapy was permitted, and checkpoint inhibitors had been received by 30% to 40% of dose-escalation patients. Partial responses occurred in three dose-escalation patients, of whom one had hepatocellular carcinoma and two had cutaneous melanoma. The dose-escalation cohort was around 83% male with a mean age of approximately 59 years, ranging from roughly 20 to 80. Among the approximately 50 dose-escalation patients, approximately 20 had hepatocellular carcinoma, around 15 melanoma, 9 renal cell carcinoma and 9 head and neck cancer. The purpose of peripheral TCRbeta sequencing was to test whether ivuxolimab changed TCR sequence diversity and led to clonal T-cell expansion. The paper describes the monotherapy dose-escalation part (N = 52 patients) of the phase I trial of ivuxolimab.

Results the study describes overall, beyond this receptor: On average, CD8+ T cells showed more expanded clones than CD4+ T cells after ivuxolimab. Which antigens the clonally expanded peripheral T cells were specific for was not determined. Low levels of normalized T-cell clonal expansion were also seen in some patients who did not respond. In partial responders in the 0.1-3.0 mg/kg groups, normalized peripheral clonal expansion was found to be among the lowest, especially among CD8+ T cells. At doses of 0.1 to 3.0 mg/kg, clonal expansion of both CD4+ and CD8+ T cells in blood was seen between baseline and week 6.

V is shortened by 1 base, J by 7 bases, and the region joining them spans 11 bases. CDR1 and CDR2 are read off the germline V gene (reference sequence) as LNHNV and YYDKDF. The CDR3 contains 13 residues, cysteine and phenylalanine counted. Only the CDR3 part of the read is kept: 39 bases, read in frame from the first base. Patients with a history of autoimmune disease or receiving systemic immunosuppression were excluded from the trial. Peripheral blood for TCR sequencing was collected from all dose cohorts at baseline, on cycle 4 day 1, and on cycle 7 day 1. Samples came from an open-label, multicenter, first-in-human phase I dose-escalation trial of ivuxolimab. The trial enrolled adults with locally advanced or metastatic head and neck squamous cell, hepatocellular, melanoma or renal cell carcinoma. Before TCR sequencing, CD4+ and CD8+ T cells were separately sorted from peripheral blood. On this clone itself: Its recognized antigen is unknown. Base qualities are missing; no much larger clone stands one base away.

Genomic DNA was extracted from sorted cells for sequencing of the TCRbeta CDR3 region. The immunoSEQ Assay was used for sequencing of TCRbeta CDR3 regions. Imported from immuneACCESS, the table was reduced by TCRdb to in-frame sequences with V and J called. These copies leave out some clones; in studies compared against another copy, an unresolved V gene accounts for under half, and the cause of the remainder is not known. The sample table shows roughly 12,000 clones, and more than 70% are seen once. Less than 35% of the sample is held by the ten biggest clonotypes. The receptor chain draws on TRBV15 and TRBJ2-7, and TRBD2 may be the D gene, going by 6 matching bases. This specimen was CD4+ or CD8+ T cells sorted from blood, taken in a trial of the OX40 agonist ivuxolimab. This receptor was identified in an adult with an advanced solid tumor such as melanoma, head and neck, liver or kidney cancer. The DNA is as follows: TGTGCCACCAGCAGAGGTGGAGGGACGGAGCAGTACTTC. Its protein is CATSRGGGTEQYF.